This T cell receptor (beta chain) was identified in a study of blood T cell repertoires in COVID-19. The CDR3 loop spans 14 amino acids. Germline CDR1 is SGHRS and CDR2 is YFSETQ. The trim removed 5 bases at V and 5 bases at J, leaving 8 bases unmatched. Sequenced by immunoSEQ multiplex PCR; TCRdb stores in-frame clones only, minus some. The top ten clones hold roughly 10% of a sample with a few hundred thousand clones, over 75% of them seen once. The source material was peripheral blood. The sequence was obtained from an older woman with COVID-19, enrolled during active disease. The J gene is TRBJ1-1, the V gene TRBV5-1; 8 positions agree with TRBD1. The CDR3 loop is CASSVGQEGTEAFF. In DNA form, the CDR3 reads TGCGCCAGCAGTGTGGGACAGGAGGGGACTGAAGCTTTCTTT.